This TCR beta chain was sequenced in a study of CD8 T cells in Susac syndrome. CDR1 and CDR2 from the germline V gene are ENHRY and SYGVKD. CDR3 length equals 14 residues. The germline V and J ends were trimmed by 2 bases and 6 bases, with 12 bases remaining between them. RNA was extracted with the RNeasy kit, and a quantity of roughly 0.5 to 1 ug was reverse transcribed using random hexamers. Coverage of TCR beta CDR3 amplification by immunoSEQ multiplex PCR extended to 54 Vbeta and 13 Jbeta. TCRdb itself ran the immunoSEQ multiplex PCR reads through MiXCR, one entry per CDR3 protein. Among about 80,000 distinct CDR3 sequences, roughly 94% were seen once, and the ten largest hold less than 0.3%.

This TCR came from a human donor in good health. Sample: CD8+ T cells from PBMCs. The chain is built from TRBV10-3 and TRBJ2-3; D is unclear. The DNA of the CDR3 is TGTGCCATCAGTGAGACCGAGGTTGAGGATACGCAGTATTTT. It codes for CAISETEVEDTQYF.